What follows are 2 T cell receptor beta chains derived from one specimen sequenced in a study of T-cell memory formation after mild COVID-19. Each CDR3 protein is one row after TCRdb ran MiXCR on the 5' RACE reads. In the table there are 350,000 to 550,000 distinct CDR3 sequences, about a sixth of which are singletons. What was sequenced was PBMCs or a T cell subset sorted from them (not recorded which). The receptors originated from a man between 18 and 29 years old who had mild COVID-19 (a few samples of this study predate the infection). Cell type and time point are not known.

Many counts were recorded for this clonotype. The chain links TRBV20-1 to TRBJ1-1; D remains ambiguous. Looked up from germline, CDR1 is DFQATT and CDR2 is SNEGSKA (reference sequence). Trimming took 3 bases from V and 4 from J, leaving 9 bases between them. There are 12 residues in the CDR3. CDR3 DNA: TGCAGTGCTAGTAAGGGCCTCACTGAAGCTTTCTTT. Amino acids: CSASKGLTEAFF.

A few counts support this clonotype. This chain uses TRBV6-5 with TRBJ2-7, with TRBD1 matching over 10 bases. With 5 bases clipped from V and 0 bases from J, the junction kept 4 bases outside the gene matches. CDR1 is MNHEY, CDR2 SVGAGI, per germline. The CDR3 spans 15 residues. The CDR3 sequence: CASSTRTGGSYEQYF. CDR3 nucleotides: TGTGCCAGCAGTACCCGGACAGGGGGCTCCTACGAGCAGTACTTC.